The 4 T cell receptor beta chains given below trace back to one sample, sequenced in a study of cytomegalovirus exposure and HLA in healthy donors. PCR involved 60 Vbeta and 13 Jbeta primers. The table came from immunoSEQ multiplex PCR; TCRdb's copy has only in-frame clones and leaves some out. This sample lists over 200,000 clones; its ten largest clones have approximately 0.98%. The sample comprised PBMCs. The receptor set was obtained from a woman younger than 45 in good health and CMV-seropositive.

The chain links TRBV6-1 to TRBJ2-5, with TRBD1 matching 7 bases. The DNA end is a closer match to TRBJ2-7, so the J assignment may be wrong. Germline CDR1 MNHNS, CDR2 SASEGT. This CDR3 has 13 amino acids. CDR3 in DNA: TGTGCCAGCAAACGGGACAGAGCTTACGAGCAGTACTTC. Translated, it gives CASKRDRAYEQYF.

This chain uses TRBV10-3 with TRBJ1-5; D possibly corresponds to TRBD1 (5 bases). Germline V gene lookup returns CDR1 ENHRY and CDR2 SYGVKD. There are 14 residues in the CDR3. V lost 3 bases to trimming and J lost 4 bases, with 10 bases between them. This CDR3 is CAISEQARNQPQHF. CDR3 in DNA: TGTGCCATCAGTGAACAGGCGCGAAATCAGCCCCAGCATTTT.

The chain carries TRBV2 and TRBJ1-5; D may be TRBD1 (5 bases). Germline V gene data show CDR1 as SNHLY and CDR2 as FYNNEI. CDR3 length: 15 amino acids. V lost 11 bases to trimming and J lost 1 base, with 18 bases between them. In nucleotides, the CDR3 is TGTGCCCTGCGGGACCCAATAAAGAGCAATCAGCCCCAGCATTTT. It codes for CALRDPIKSNQPQHF. Filled out from reference TRBV2 and TRBJ1-5, the complete variable domain reads EPEVTQTPSHQVTQMGQEVILRCVPISNHLYFYWYRQILGQKVEFLVSFYNNEISEKSEIFDDQFSVERPDGSNFTLKIRSTKLEDSAMYFCALRDPIKSNQPQHFGDGTRLSIL.

A word on this clone: At one end the junction does not follow the germline gene, possibly because of a read error. J is TRBJ1-4 and V is TRBV6-1; possible D gene TRBD1, 6 bases. From germline, CDR1 is MNHNS and CDR2 SASEGT. CDR3 length: 13 amino acids. The CDR3 reads CAGRGPRSEKLFF. For the CDR3, the DNA is TGTGCCGGCAGGGGCCCGAGAAGTGAAAAACTGTTTTTT.